A selection of T cell receptor beta chains follows, all from one sample in a study of T-cell reconstitution after alpha-beta-depleted transplantation in children. TCRdb re-derived calls from the PCR reads in MiXCR, one entry per CDR3 protein. This sample has a few hundred thousand distinct CDR3 sequences, with roughly 22% found just once. This specimen consisted of PBMCs from the stem cell graft donor, obtained from the stem cell graft. These receptors originate from a human donor who donated a stem cell graft to a child with acute myeloid leukemia. Each CDR3 is given with its conserved first and last residue. D genes are given only for firm matches. The listing skips clone size in some rows; elsewhere it reads once, few, many or a size class.

D | J | size | V | DNA | CDR3
TRBD1 | TRBJ2-3 | - | TRBV20-1 | TGCAGTGCTAGAGACCCCCGGGCCAGGGGGGATACGCAGTATTTT | CSARDPRARGDTQYF
TRBD1 | TRBJ2-7 | many | TRBV20-1 | TGCAGTGCTAACCAGGGGGCCTTGTACTTC | CSANQGALYF
- | TRBJ1-3 | - | TRBV6-1 | TGTGCCAGCGGACCTAACAGGGGAAACACCATATATTTT | CASGPNRGNTIYF
- | TRBJ2-5 | - | TRBV5-6 | TGTGCCAGCAGTTCCCAACGAGGGAGGGAGACCCAGTACTTC | CASSSQRGRETQYF
- | TRBJ2-5 | - | TRBV27 | TGTGCCAGCGGGAGGGGGGGCGTGGGCCAAGAGACCCAGTACTTC | CASGRGGVGQETQYF
TRBD2 | TRBJ2-7 | many | TRBV6-5 | TGTGCCAGCAGTTACTCTTTTGGCGGGAGTACCTACGAGCAGTACTTC | CASSYSFGGSTYEQYF
- | TRBJ2-5 | few | TRBV12-3/TRBV12-4 | TGTGCCAGCAGGCAGGGTTTGGAGACCCAGTACTTC | CASRQGLETQYF
- | TRBJ1-6 | few | TRBV20-1 | TGCAGTGTTGAGACAGACTCCTATAATTCACCCCTCCACTTT | CSVETDSYNSPLHF
- | TRBJ2-5 | - | TRBV4-1 | TGCGCCAGCAGCCAAGTAGGGAAGCAAGAGACCCAGTACTTC | CASSQVGKQETQYF
TRBD2 | TRBJ2-7 | - | TRBV3-1 | TGTGCCAGCAGCTCCCTGGAGCGGGACGTTTACGAGCAGTACTTC | CASSSLERDVYEQYF
- | TRBJ2-1 | few | TRBV5-1 | TGCGCCAGCAGCTTGGAGCAATCCTACAATGAGCAGTTCTTC | CASSLEQSYNEQFF
TRBD1 | TRBJ2-7 | few | TRBV5-1 | TGCGCCAGCAGCTTCGTCGGGGGACAGGGAGACTACGAGCAGTACTTC | CASSFVGGQGDYEQYF
- | TRBJ2-1 | - | TRBV7-2 | TGTGCCAGCAGCTACATGGGTCCCGTATCGGAGCAGTTCTTC | CASSYMGPVSEQFF
- | TRBJ2-2 | many | TRBV2 | TGTGCCAGCCACGGATCTAACACCGGGGAGCTGTTTTTT | CASHGSNTGELFF
- | TRBJ1-1 | - | TRBV6-1 | TGTGCCAGCAGTGAAGCTGGGTCAGACACTGAAGCTTTCTTT | CASSEAGSDTEAFF